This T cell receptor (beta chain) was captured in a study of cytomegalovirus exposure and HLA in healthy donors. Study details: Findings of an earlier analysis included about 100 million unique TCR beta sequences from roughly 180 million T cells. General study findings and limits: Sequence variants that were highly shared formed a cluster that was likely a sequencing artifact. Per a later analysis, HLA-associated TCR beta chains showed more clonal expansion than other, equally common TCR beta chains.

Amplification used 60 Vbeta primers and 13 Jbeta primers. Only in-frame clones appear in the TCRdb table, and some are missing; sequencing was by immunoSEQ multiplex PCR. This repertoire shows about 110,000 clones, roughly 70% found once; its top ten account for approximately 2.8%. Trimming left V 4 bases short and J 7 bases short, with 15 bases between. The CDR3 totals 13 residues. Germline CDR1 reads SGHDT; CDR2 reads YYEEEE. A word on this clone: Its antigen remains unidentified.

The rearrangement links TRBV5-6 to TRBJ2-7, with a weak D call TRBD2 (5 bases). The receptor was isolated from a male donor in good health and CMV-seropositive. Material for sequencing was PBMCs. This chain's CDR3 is CASSQTRGREQYF. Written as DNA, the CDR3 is TGTGCCAGCAGCCAAACACGGGGAAGAGAGCAGTACTTC.